This paragraph covers one TCR beta chain sequence. Profiling relied on immunoSEQ multiplex PCR, and the TCRdb table lists in-frame clones only, not all of them. Here the sample spans hundreds of thousands of clones, over 75% being singletons. The data derive from a study of control samples from healthy donors and cancer patients. Per germline, CDR1 SGHNT and CDR2 YENEEA. The CDR3 has 18 amino acids. Trimming removed 0 bases at V and 2 bases at J, with 17 bases between. Sequencing was performed on PBMCs. This chain uses TRBV11-3 with TRBJ1-3; D is unresolved. This sequence originates from a man in his forties with head and neck cancer. The CDR3 nucleotides read TGTGCCAGCAGCTTAGAACCGGGCGGACTTCTACCTGGAAACACCATATATTTT. Its protein is CASSLEPGGLLPGNTIYF.